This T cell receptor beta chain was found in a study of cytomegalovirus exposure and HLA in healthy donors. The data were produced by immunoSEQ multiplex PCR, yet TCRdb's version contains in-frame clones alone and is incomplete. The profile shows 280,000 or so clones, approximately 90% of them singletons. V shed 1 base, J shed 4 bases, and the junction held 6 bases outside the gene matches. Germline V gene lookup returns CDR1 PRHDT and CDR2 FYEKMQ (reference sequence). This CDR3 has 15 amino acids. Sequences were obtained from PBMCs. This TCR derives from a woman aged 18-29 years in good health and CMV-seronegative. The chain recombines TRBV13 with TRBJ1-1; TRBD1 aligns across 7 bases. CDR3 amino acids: CASSLEGAAGTEAFF. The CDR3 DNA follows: TGTGCCAGCAGCTTAGAGGGGGCGGCGGGCACTGAAGCTTTCTTT.